This T cell receptor beta chain was identified in a study of cytomegalovirus exposure and HLA in healthy donors. Study-level points and caveats: Reportedly, a later analysis found an Asian-associated ancestry cluster had fewer N-insertions than the roughly 670-donor mean.

Germline V lookup: CDR1 MNHEY, CDR2 SVGAGI. V was clipped by 6 bases and J by 4 bases; unmatched bases: 8. This CDR3 is 14 amino acids long. This clone turned up a few times. Its antigen remains unknown. The PCR was carried out with 60 Vbeta primers and 13 Jbeta primers. The repertoire was sequenced with immunoSEQ multiplex PCR; TCRdb's copy has only in-frame clones and lacks some. The table lists under 110,000 clones, 65% to 85% of them singletons, with 1.9% in the top ten. Material: PBMCs. This TCR was recovered from a woman aged 40 to 55 in good health and CMV-seronegative. This chain uses TRBV6-5 with TRBJ2-7, with 8 nucleotides matching TRBD1. The CDR3: CASSLYQGAYEQYF. The CDR3, as DNA: TGTGCCAGCAGCCTCTACCAGGGGGCTTACGAGCAGTACTTC.